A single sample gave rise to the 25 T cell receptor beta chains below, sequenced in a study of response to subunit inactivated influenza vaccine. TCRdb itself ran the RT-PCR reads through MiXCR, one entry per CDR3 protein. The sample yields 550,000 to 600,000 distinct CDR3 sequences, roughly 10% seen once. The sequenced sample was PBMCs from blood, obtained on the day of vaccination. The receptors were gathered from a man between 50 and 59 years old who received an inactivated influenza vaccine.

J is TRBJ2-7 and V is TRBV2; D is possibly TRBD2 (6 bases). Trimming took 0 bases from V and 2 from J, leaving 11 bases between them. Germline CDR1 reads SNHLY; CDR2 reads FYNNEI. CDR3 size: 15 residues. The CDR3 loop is CASSEAGGIAYEQYF. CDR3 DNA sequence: TGTGCCAGCAGTGAAGCTGGGGGGATTGCCTACGAGCAGTACTTC. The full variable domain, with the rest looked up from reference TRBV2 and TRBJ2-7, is EPEVTQTPSHQVTQMGQEVILRCVPISNHLYFYWYRQILGQKVEFLVSFYNNEISEKSEIFDDQFSVERPDGSNFTLKIRSTKLEDSAMYFCASSEAGGIAYEQYFGPGTRLTVT.

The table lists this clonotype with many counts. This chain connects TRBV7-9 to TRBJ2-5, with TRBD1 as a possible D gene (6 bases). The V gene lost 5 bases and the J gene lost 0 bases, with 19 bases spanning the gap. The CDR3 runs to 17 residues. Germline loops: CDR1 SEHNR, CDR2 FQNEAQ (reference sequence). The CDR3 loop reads CASSPPPRGSNQETQYF. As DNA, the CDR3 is TGTGCCAGCAGCCCACCCCCCAGGGGTTCTAACCAAGAGACCCAGTACTTC. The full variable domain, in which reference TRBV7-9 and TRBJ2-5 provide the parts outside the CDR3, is DTGVSQNPRHKITKRGQNVTFRCDPISEHNRLYWYRQTLGQGPEFLTYFQNEAQLEKSRLLSDRFSAERPKGSFSTLEIQRTEQGDSAMYLCASSPPPRGSNQETQYFGPGTRLLVL.

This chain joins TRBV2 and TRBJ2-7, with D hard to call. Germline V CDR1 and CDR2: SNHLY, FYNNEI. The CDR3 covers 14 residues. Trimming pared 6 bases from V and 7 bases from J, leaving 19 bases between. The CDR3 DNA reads TGTGCCAGCAGAGGTGGAGACCTCGAAAGAGAGCAGTACTTC. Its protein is CASRGGDLEREQYF.

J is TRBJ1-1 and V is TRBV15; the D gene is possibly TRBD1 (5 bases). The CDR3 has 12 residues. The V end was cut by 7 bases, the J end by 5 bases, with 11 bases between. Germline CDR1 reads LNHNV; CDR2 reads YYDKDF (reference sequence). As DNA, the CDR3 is TGTGCCACCAAGGGGCGCGGGACTGAAGCTTTCTTT. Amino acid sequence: CATKGRGTEAFF.

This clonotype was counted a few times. The CDR3 loop reads CASSMGHYEQYF. CDR3 DNA sequence: TGTGCCAGCAGCATGGGACATTACGAGCAGTACTTC. The chain has TRBV11-2 and TRBJ2-7; TRBD1 is a possible D gene (6 bases). Germline V gene sequence: CDR1 SGHAT, CDR2 FQNNGV. Trimming left V 5 bases short and J 4 bases short, with 9 bases between. This CDR3 region has 12 residues.

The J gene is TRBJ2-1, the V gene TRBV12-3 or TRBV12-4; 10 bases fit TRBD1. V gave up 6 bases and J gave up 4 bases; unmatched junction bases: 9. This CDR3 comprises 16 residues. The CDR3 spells CASSPTGGQGYNEQFF. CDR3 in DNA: TGTGCCAGCAGCCCAACCGGGGGACAGGGGTACAATGAGCAGTTCTTC.

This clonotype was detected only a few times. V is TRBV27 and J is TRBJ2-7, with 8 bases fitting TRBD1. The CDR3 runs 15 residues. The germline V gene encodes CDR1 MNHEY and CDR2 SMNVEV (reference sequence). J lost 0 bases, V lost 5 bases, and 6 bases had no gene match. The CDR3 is CASSGYRGSSYEQYF. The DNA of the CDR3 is TGTGCCAGCAGTGGGTACAGGGGGAGCTCCTACGAGCAGTACTTC.

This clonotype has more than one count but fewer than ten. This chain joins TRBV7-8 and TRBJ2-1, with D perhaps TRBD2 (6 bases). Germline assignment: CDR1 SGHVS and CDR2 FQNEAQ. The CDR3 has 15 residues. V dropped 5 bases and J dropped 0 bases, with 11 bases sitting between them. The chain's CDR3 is CASSPRLDSYNEQFF. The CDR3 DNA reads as TGTGCCAGCAGCCCACGACTAGACTCCTACAATGAGCAGTTCTTC.

The CDR3 bases are TGTGCCAGCAGCTTAGATTGGGGGCGGACTGAAGCTTTCTTT. The encoded protein is CASSLDWGRTEAFF. The rearrangement links TRBV7-2 to TRBJ1-1, with D tentatively TRBD1 (6 bases). The CDR3 runs 14 residues. With 1 base removed from V and 5 bases from J, the gap between germline ends came to 11 bases. In germline, CDR1 is SGHTA, CDR2 FQGNSA.

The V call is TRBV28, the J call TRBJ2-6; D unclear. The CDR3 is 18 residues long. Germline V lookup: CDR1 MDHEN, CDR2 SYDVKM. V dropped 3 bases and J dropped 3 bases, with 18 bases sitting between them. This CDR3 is CASSFRWVLGSGANVLTF. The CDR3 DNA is TGTGCCAGCAGTTTTCGGTGGGTCTTGGGCAGTGGGGCCAACGTCCTGACTTTC.

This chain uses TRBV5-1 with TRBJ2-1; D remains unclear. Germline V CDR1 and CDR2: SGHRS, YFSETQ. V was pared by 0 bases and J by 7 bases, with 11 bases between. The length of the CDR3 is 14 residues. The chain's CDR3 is CASSLDKLGNEQFF. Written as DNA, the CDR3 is TGCGCCAGCAGCTTGGATAAACTGGGGAATGAGCAGTTCTTC. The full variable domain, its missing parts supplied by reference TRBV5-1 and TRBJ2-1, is KAGVTQTPRYLIKTRGQQVTLSCSPISGHRSVSWYQQTPGQGLQFLFEYFSETQRNKGNFPGRFSGRQFSNSRSEMNVSTLELGDSALYLCASSLDKLGNEQFFGPGTRLTVL.

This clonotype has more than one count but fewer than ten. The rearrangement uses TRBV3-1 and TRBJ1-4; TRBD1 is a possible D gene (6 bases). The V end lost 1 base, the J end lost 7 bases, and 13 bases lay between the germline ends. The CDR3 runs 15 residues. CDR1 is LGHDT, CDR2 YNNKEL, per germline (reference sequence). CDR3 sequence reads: CASSQAGAGVEKLFF. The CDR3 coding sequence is TGTGCCAGCAGCCAAGCAGGGGCCGGAGTTGAAAAACTGTTTTTT.

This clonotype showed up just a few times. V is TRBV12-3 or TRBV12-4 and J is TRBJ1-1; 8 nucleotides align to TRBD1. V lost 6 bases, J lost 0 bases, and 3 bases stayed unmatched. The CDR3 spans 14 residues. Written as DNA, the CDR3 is TGTGCCAGCAGGTGGACAGGGATGAACACTGAAGCTTTCTTT. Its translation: CASRWTGMNTEAFF.

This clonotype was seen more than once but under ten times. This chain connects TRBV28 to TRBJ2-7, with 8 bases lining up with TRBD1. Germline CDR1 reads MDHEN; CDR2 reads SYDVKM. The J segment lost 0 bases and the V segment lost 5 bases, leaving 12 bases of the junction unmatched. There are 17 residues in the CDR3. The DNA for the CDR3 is TGTGCCAGCAGTCGCCCCACCCGGACAGGGTCCTCCTACGAGCAGTACTTC. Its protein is CASSRPTRTGSSYEQYF.

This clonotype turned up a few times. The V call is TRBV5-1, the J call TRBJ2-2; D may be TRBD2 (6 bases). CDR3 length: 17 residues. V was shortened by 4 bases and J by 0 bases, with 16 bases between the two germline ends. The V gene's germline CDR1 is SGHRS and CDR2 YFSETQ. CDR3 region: CASSLQPGTSNTGELFF. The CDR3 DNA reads TGCGCCAGCAGCCTGCAACCCGGGACTTCGAACACCGGGGAGCTGTTTTTT.

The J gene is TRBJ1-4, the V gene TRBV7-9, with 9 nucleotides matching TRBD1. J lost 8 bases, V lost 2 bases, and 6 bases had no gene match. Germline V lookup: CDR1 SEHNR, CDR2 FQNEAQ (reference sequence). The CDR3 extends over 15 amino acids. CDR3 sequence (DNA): TGTGCCAGCAGCTTATTCGGGACAGGGTACGAAAAACTGTTTTTT. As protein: CASSLFGTGYEKLFF.

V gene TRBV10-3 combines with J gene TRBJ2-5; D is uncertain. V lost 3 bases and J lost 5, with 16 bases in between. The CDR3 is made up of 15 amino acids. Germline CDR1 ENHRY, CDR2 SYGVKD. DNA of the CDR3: TGTGCCATCAGTGACTACATGACTCCCGGCGAGACCCAGTACTTC. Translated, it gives CAISDYMTPGETQYF.

CDR3 in DNA: TGTGCCAGCTCAACGGGACACGGCAACGAGCAGTACTTC. It codes for CASSTGHGNEQYF. The rearrangement links TRBV18 to TRBJ2-7; tentatively, D is TRBD1 (6 bases). Trimming took off 5 bases at V and 5 bases at J, with 13 bases between the two ends. Germline V CDR1 and CDR2: KGHSH, LQKENI. The CDR3 is made up of 13 amino acids.

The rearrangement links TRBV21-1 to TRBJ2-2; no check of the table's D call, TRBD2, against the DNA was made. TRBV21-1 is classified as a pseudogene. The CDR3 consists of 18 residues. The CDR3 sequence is CASSKGQGLSPNTGELFF. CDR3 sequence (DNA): TGTGCCAGCAGCAAAGGCCAAGGGCTTTCCCCCAACACCGGGGAGCTGTTTTTT.

In DNA form, the CDR3 reads TGCGCCGACAGCGAGGGAGCGAAGCGGAACACTGAAGCTTTCTTT. Residues: CADSEGAKRNTEAFF. The J gene is TRBJ1-1, the V gene TRBV4-1; D may be TRBD1 (5 bases). CDR3 length: 15 residues. V was clipped by 11 bases and J by 1 base, with 20 bases between them. Germline V gene lookup returns CDR1 MGHRA and CDR2 YSYEKL.

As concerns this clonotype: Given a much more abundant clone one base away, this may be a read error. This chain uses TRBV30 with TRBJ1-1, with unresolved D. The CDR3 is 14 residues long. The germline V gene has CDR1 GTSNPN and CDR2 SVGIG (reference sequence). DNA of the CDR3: TGTGCCTGGACCCCCCGTCAACCAAACACTGAAGCTCTCTTT. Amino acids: CAWTPRQPNTEALF.

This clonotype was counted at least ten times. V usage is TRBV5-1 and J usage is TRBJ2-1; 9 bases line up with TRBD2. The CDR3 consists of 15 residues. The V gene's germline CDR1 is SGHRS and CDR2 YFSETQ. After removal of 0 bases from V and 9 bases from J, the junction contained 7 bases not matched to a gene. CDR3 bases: TGCGCCAGCAGCTTGGCCGGGACTAGCACCAGTGAGCAGTTCTTC. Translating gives CASSLAGTSTSEQFF.

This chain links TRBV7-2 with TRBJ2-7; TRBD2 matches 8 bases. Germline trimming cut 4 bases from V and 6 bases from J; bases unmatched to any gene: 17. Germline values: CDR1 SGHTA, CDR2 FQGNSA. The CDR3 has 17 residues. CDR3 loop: CASSSQPAGVGFSEQYF. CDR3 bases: TGTGCCAGCAGCTCCCAGCCAGCGGGAGTCGGGTTTTCCGAGCAGTACTTC.

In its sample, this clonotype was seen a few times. This chain's CDR3 is CASSPIRRPAGYTF. For the CDR3, the DNA is TGTGCCAGCAGTCCGATTCGCCGTCCAGCTGGCTACACCTTC. The chain links TRBV28 to TRBJ1-2; D ambiguous. Looked up from germline, CDR1 is MDHEN and CDR2 is SYDVKM. The CDR3 is 14 residues long. V gave up 5 bases and J gave up 7 bases, with 17 bases separating them.

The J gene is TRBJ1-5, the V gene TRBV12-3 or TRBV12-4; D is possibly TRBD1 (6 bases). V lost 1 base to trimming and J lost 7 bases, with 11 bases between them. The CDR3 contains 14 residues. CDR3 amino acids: CASSLGRGGQPQHF. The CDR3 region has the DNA TGTGCCAGCAGTTTAGGAAGGGGGGGACAGCCCCAGCATTTT.